This T cell receptor beta chain was identified in a study of beta chain features in type 1 diabetes. All of the isolated RNA was reverse transcribed, so expressed TCRB transcripts were sequenced. The protocol was immunoSEQ multiplex PCR, while the TCRdb copy is restricted to in-frame clones and leaves out a portion. The data contain under 400,000 clones, around a fifth of them seen just once; the ten biggest clones take up 0.044%. Germline CDR1 reads SGHNT; CDR2 reads YYREEE (reference sequence). The CDR3 contains 14 residues. Trimming cost V 3 bases and J 6 bases; bases outside gene matches: 6. The source of this sequence is a woman aged 18-29 years in good health. The chain joins TRBV5-4 to TRBJ1-1, with TRBD1 identical over 9 bases. The sample comprised naive CD4+ T cells from blood. In DNA, the CDR3 is TGTGCCAGCAGCTACGACAGGGGGGCTGCTGAAGCTTTCTTT. Translated, it gives CASSYDRGAAEAFF.